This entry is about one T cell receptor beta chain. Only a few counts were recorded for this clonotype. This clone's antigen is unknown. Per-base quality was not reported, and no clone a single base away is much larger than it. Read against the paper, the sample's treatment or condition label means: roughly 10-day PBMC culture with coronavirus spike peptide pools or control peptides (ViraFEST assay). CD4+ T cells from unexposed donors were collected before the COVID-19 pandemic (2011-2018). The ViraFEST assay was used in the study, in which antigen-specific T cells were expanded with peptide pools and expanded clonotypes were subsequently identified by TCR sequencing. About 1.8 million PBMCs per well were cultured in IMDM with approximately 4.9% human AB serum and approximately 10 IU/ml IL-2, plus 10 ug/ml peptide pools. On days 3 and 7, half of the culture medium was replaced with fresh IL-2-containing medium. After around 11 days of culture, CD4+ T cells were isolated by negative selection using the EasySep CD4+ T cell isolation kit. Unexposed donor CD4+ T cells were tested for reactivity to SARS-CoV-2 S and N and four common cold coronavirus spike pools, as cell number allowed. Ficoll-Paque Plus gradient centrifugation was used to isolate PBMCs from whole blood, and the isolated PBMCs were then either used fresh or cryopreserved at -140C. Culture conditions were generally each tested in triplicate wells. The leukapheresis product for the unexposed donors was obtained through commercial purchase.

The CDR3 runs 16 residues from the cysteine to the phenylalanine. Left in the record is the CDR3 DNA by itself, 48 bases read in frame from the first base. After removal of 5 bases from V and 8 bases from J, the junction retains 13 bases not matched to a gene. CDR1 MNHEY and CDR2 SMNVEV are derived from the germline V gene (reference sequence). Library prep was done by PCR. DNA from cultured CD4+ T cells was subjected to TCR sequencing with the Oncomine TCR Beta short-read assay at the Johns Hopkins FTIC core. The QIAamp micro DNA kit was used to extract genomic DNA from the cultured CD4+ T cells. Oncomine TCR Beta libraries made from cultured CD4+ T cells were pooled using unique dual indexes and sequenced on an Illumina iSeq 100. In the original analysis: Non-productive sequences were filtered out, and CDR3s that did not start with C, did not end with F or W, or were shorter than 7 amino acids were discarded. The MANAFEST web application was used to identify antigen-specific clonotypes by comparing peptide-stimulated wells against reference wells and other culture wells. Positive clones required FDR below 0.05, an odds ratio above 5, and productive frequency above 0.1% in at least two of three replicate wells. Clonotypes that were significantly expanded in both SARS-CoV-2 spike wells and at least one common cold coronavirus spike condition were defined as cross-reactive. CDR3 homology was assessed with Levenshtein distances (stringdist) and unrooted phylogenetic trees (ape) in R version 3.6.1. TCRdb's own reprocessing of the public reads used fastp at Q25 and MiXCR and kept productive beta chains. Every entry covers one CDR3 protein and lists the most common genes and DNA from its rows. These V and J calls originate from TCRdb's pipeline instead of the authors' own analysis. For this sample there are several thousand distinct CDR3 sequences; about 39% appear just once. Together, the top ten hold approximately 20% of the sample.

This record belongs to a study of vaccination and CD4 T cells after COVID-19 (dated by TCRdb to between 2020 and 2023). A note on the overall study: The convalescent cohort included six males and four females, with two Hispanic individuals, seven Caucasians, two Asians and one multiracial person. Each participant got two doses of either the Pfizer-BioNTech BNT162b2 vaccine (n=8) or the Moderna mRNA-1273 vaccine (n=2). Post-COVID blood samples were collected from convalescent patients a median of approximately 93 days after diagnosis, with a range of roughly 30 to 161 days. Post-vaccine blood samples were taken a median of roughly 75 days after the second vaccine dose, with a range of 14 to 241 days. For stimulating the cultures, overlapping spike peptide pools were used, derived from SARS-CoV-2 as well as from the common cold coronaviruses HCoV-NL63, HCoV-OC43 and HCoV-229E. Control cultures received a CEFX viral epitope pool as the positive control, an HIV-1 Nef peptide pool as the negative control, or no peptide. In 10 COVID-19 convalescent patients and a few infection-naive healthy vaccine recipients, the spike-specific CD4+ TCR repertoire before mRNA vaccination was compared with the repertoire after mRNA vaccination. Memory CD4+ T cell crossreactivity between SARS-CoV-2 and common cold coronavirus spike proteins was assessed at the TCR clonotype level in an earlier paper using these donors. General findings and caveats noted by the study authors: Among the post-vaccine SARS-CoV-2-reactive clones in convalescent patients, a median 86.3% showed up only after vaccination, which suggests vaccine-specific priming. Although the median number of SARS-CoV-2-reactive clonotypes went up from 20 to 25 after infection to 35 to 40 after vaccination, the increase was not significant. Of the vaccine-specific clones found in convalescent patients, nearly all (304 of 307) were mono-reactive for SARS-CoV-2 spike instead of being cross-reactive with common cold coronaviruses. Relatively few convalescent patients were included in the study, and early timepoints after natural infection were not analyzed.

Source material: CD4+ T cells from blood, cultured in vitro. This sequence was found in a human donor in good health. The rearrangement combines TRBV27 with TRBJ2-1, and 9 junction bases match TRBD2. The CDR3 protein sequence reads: CASSLNLAGLTHEQFF. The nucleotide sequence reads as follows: TGTGCCAGCAGTCTAAATCTAGCGGGATTAACCCATGAGCAGTTCTTC.